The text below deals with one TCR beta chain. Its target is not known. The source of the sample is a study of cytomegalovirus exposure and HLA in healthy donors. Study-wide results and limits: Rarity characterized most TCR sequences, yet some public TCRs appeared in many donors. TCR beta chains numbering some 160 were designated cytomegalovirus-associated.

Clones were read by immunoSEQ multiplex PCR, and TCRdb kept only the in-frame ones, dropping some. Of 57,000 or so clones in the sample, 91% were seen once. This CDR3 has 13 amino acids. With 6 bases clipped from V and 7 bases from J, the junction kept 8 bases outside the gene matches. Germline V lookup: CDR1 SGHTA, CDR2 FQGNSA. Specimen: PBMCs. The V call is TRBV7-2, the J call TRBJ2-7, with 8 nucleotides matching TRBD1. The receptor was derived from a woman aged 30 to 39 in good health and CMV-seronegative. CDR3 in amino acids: CASSLDRVGEQYF. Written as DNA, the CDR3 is TGTGCCAGCAGTTTGGACAGGGTCGGGGAGCAGTACTTC.